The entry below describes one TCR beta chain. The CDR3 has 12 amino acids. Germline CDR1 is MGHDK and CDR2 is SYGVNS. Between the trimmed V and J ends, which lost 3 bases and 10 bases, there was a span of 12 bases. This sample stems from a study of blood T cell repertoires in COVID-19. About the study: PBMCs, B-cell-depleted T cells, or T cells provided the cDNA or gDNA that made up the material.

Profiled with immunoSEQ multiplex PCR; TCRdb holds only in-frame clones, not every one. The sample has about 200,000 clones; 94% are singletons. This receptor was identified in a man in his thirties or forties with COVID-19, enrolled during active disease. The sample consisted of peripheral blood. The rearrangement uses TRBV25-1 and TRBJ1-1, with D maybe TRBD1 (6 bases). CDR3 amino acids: CASSEGARGAFF. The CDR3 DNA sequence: TGTGCCAGCAGTGAGGGGGCCAGAGGAGCTTTCTTT. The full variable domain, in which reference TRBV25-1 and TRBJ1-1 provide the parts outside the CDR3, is EADIYQTPRYLVIGTGKKITLECSQTMGHDKMYWYQQDPGMELHLIHYSYGVNSTEKGDLSSESTVSRIRTEHFPLTLESARPSHTSQYLCASSEGARGAFFGQGTRLTVV.